The 16 T cell receptor beta chains given below trace back to one sample, sequenced in a study of control samples from healthy donors and cancer patients. The assay was immunoSEQ multiplex PCR, and TCRdb's table has in-frame clones only and misses some. The sample shows approximately 170,000 clones, over 85% of them seen only once. The sequenced sample consisted of blood. The receptors shown here come from a woman aged 55 to 70 in good health.

This rearrangement joins TRBV5-1 to TRBJ1-6; D is unclear. CDR1 is SGHRS, CDR2 YFSETQ, per germline. CDR3 size: 14 residues. Deletions cut 3 bases from V and 5 bases from J, with 9 bases between. CDR3 in amino acids: CASSSDPNNSPLHF. The CDR3 DNA is TGCGCCAGCAGCTCCGACCCTAATAATTCACCCCTCCACTTT.

This sequence joins TRBV6-2 or TRBV6-3 and TRBJ1-5, with 12 bases fitting TRBD1. Germline lookup yields CDR1 MNHEY and CDR2 SVGEGT. Trimming cost V 6 bases and J 5 bases; bases outside gene matches: 2. This CDR3 comprises 14 residues. The CDR3 protein is CASSGTGGDQPQHF. CDR3 DNA: TGTGCCAGCAGCGGGACAGGGGGCGATCAGCCCCAGCATTTT.

The gene calls are TRBV11-2 and TRBJ1-1, with 10 bases lining up with TRBD1. CDR1 is SGHAT, CDR2 FQNNGV, per germline. The ends lost 5 bases at V and 4 bases at J; junction bases unmatched: 10. This CDR3 is 16 amino acids long. CDR3 bases: TGTGCCAGCAGCCCGGGACAGGGGATTTTGGTCACTGAAGCTTTCTTT. The encoded protein is CASSPGQGILVTEAFF.

In its sample, this clone was seen once. The chain recombines TRBV3-1 (or the pseudogene TRBV3-2) with TRBJ2-1; perhaps TRBD2 as D (5 bases). Germline values: CDR1 LGHDT, CDR2 YNNKEL (reference sequence). The CDR3 has 15 amino acids. Trimming stripped 5 bases from V and 15 bases from J, with 26 bases between. CDR3 residues: CASSSNFLIRGSMFF. The CDR3 bases are TGTGCCAGCAGCTCTAACTTCCTTATCCGGGGAAGTATGTTCTTC.

The rearrangement links TRBV6-5 to TRBJ1-1; no clear D. This CDR3 has 15 amino acids. Germline loops: CDR1 MNHEY, CDR2 SVGAGI. Trimming removed 5 bases at V and 1 base at J, with 14 bases between. The CDR3 loop reads CASSRRQTTNTEAFF. The CDR3 DNA is TGTGCCAGCAGTCGCCGGCAGACGACGAACACTGAAGCTTTCTTT.

V usage is TRBV12-3 or TRBV12-4 and J usage is TRBJ2-1; the D is unclear. The V gene lost 1 base and the J gene lost 3 bases, with 4 bases spanning the gap. The CDR3 has 13 residues. CDR3 sequence (DNA): TGTGCCAGCAGTTTAGTGATCTACAATGAGCAGTTCTTC. This sequence encodes CASSLVIYNEQFF.

V is TRBV11-3 and J is TRBJ2-2; D not resolved. Germline V gene data show CDR1 as SGHNT and CDR2 as YENEEA. Trimming pared 6 bases from V and 2 bases from J, leaving 10 bases between. The CDR3 consists of 14 residues. The CDR3 loop is CASRATSNTGELFF. The CDR3 DNA is TGTGCCAGCAGAGCGACAAGCAACACCGGGGAGCTGTTTTTT. The full variable domain, rest sourced from reference TRBV11-3 and TRBJ2-2, is EAGVVQSPRYKIIEKKQPVAFWCNPISGHNTLYWYLQNLGQGPELLIRYENEEAVDDSQLPKDRFSAERLKGVDSTLKIQPAELGDSAVYLCASRATSNTGELFFGEGSRLTVL.

The chain carries TRBV15 and TRBJ1-3; D call uncertain. V was pared by 5 bases and J by 0 bases, with 8 bases between. The V gene's germline CDR1 is LNHNV and CDR2 YYDKDF (reference sequence). CDR3 length: 14 amino acids. CDR3 sequence: CATSGGISGNTIYF. CDR3 bases: TGTGCCACCAGCGGAGGGATCTCTGGAAACACCATATATTTT.

The V call is TRBV5-6, the J call TRBJ2-7; weak D call: TRBD1 (5 bases). The CDR3 loop spans 15 amino acids. V lost 0 bases, J lost 2 bases, and 12 bases lay in between. Germline assignment: CDR1 SGHDT and CDR2 YYEEEE. DNA of the CDR3: TGTGCCAGCAGCTTGGATTGGACAAGTACCTACGAGCAGTACTTC. It encodes CASSLDWTSTYEQYF. Drawing the rest from reference TRBV5-6 and TRBJ2-7, the complete variable domain is DAGVTQSPTHLIKTRGQQVTLRCSPKSGHDTVSWYQQALGQGPQFIFQYYEEEERQRGNFPDRFSGHQFPNYSSELNVNALLLGDSALYLCASSLDWTSTYEQYFGPGTRLTVT.

The chain carries TRBV20-1 and TRBJ1-1; 9 bases agree with TRBD1. From germline, CDR1 is DFQATT and CDR2 SNEGSKA (reference sequence). The CDR3 contains 13 residues. V trimming: 3 bases; J trimming: 6 bases; junction bases outside the gene matches: 5. CDR3 region: CSASDRGYAEAFF. Here the CDR3 DNA reads TGCAGTGCTAGTGACAGGGGGTATGCTGAAGCTTTCTTT.

The V gene is TRBV7-9, the J gene TRBJ1-2; D gene ambiguous. Trimming took off 0 bases at V and 4 bases at J, with 12 bases between the two ends. The V gene's germline CDR1 is SEHNR and CDR2 FQNEAQ (reference sequence). The length of the CDR3 is 15 residues. CDR3 sequence: CASSLAEQDGYGYTF. The CDR3 DNA reads as TGTGCCAGCAGCTTAGCGGAGCAGGACGGCTATGGCTACACCTTC.

This CDR3 reads CARGSQGFFRKLFF. For the CDR3, the DNA is TGCGCCAGGGGCTCACAGGGTTTTTTCCGAAAACTGTTTTTT. The rearrangement links TRBV10-1 to TRBJ1-4; D possibly corresponds to TRBD1 (6 bases). V lost 9 bases and J lost 10, with 21 bases in between. This CDR3 is built from 14 residues. CDR1 is WNHNN, CDR2 SYGVQD, per germline (reference sequence).

The rearrangement joins TRBV11-3 to TRBJ2-1; D unclear. CDR1 SGHNT and CDR2 YENEEA come from the germline V gene. The V gene lost 0 bases and the J gene lost 7 bases, with 10 bases spanning the gap. CDR3 length equals 14 residues. The DNA for the CDR3 is TGTGCCAGCAGCTTAGATCGATTGGTGAATGAGCAGTTCTTC. Its protein is CASSLDRLVNEQFF.

CDR3 sequence reads: CASSITGTTEAFF. The DNA for the CDR3 is TGTGCCAGCAGCATCACAGGGACCACTGAAGCTTTCTTT. The V call is TRBV7-2, the J call TRBJ1-1; a possible D gene is TRBD1 (6 bases). V was cut by 5 bases and J by 4 bases, with 11 bases left in between. This CDR3 is 13 amino acids long. In germline, CDR1 is SGHTA, CDR2 FQGNSA.

The V and J genes are TRBV30 and TRBJ1-2, with 7 bases matching TRBD1. Germline loops: CDR1 GTSNPN, CDR2 SVGIG (reference sequence). CDR3 length equals 13 residues. The junction had 10 bases not matched to a gene; V was cut back by 4 bases and J by 8 bases. The DNA for the CDR3 is TGTGCCTGGACACCGGGACAGATGGGAGGCTACACCTTC. Its translation: CAWTPGQMGGYTF.

In DNA, the CDR3 is TGTGCCAGCAGGGCCGGGACAGGGAACGGCTATGGCTACACCTTC. Its protein product is CASRAGTGNGYGYTF. This chain links TRBV7-2 with TRBJ1-2, with 9 bases aligning to TRBD1. Germline CDR1 is SGHTA and CDR2 is FQGNSA. Trimming at V came to 6 bases and at J to 4 bases, leaving 9 bases not matched to a gene. This CDR3 is built from 15 residues.